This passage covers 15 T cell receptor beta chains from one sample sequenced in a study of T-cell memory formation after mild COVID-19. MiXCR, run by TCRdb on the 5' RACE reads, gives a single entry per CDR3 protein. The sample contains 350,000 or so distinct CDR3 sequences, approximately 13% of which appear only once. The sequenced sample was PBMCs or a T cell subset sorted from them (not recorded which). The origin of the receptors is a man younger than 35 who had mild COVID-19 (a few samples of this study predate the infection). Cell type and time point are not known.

CDR3 amino acids: CASSEGDRDSPISGNTIYF. In nucleotides, the CDR3 is TGTGCCAGCAGTGAAGGGGACAGGGACAGTCCGATTTCTGGAAACACCATATATTTT. The chain couples TRBV25-1 to TRBJ1-3; 9 bases are shared with TRBD1. The V gene's germline CDR1 is MGHDK and CDR2 SYGVNS. The CDR3 has 19 residues. Trimming took 2 bases from V and 1 from J; bases not matched to a gene: 12. The full variable domain, with the rest looked up from reference TRBV25-1 and TRBJ1-3, is EADIYQTPRYLVIGTGKKITLECSQTMGHDKMYWYQQDPGMELHLIHYSYGVNSTEKGDLSSESTVSRIRTEHFPLTLESARPSHTSQYLCASSEGDRDSPISGNTIYFGEGSWLTVV.

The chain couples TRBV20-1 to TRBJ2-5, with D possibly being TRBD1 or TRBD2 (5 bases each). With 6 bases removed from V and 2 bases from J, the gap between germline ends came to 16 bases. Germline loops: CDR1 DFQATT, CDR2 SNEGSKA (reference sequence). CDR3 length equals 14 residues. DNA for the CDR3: TGCAGTGCACCCCAGGGAGTAGGGCAAGAGACCCAGTACTTC. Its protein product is CSAPQGVGQETQYF.

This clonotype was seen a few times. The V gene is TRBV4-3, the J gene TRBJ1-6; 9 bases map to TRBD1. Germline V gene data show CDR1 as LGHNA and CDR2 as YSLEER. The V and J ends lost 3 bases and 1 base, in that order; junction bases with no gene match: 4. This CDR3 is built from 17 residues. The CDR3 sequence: CASSHVTGGSYNSPLHF. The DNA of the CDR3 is TGCGCCAGCAGCCACGTGACAGGGGGGTCCTATAATTCACCCCTCCACTTT.

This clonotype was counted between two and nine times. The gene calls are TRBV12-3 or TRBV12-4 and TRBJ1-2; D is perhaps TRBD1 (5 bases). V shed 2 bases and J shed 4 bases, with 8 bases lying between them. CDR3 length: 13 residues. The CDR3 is CASSLKGTYGYTF. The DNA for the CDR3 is TGTGCCAGCAGTTTAAAGGGGACCTATGGCTACACCTTC.

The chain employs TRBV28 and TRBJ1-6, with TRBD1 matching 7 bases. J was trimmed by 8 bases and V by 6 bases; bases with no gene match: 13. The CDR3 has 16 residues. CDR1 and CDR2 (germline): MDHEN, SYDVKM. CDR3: CASRIYGGTVDSPLHF. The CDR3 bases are TGTGCCAGCAGGATCTACGGAGGGACAGTTGATTCACCCCTCCACTTT.

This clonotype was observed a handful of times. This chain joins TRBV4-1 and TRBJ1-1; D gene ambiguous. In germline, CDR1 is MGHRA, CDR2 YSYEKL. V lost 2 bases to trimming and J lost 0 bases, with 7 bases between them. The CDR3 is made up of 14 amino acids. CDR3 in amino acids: CASSQWGMNTEAFF. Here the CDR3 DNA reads TGCGCCAGCAGCCAATGGGGTATGAACACTGAAGCTTTCTTT.

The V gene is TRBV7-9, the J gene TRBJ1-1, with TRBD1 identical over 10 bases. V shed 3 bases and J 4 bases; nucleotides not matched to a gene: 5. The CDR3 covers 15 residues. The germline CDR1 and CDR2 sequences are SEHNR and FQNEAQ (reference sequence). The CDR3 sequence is CASSLGQGMFTEAFF. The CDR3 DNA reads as TGTGCCAGCAGCTTGGGACAGGGGATGTTCACTGAAGCTTTCTTT.

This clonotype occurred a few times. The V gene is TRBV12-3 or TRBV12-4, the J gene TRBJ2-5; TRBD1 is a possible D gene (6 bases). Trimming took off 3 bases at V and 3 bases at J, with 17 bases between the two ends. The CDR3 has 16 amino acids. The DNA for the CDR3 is TGTGCCAGCAGTTTTATTGAAACAGGGCCAGAAGAGACCCAGTACTTC. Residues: CASSFIETGPEETQYF.

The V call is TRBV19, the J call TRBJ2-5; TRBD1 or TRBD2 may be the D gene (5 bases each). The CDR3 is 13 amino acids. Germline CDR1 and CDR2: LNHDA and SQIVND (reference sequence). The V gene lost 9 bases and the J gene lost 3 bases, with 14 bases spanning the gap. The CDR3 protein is CASRTGTEETQYF. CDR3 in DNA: TGTGCCAGCCGGACCGGGACCGAAGAGACCCAGTACTTC.

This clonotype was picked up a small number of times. The CDR3 reads CASSYSIQSGPGSTGELFF. The CDR3 nucleotides read TGTGCCAGCAGTTACTCGATCCAATCCGGGCCGGGAAGCACCGGGGAGCTGTTTTTT. The rearrangement joins TRBV6-6 to TRBJ2-2; D might be TRBD2 (5 bases). The CDR3 length is 19 residues. The V gene lost 0 bases and the J gene lost 4 bases, with 21 bases spanning the gap. In germline, CDR1 is MNHNY, CDR2 SVGAGI (reference sequence).

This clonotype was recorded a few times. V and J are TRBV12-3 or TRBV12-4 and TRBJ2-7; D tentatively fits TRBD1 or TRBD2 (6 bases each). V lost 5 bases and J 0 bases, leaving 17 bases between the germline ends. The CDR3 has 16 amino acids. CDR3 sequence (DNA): TGTGCCAGCAGTCCTCGTTCGGGGGCCAGCTCCTACGAGCAGTACTTC. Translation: CASSPRSGASSYEQYF.

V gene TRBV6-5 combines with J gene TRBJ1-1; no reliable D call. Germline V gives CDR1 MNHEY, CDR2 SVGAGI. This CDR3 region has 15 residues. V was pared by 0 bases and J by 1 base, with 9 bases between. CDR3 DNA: TGTGCCAGCAGTTACTCATCGGAAACGAACACTGAAGCTTTCTTT. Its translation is CASSYSSETNTEAFF.

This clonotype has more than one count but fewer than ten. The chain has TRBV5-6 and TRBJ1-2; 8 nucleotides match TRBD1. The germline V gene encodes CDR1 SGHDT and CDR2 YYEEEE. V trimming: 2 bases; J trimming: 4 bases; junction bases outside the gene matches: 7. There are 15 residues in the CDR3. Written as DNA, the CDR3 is TGTGCCAGCAGCTTTGTCGCAGGGGGCATCTATGGCTACACCTTC. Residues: CASSFVAGGIYGYTF.

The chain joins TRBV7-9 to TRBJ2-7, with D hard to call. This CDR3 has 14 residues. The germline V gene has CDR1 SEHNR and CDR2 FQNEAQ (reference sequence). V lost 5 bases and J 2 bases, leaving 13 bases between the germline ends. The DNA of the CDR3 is TGTGCCAGCAGCCGCCGAGGACGTACCTACGAGCAGTACTTC. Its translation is CASSRRGRTYEQYF.

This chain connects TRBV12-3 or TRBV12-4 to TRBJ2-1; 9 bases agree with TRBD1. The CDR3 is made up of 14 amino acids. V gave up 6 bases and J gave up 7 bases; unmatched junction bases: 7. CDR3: CASRHGQGMNEQFF. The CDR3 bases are TGTGCCAGCAGGCACGGACAGGGGATGAATGAGCAGTTCTTC.